Below, 19 T cell receptor beta chains from the same sample are listed, as sequenced in a study of blood T cell repertoires in COVID-19. Profiled with immunoSEQ multiplex PCR; TCRdb holds only in-frame clones, not every one. The sample includes fewer than 450,000 clones, around 90% of them seen just once. The material sequenced was PBMCs or T cells enriched from blood (not recorded which). These receptors all come from a woman between 35 and 50 years old with acute COVID-19.

On this clone itself: Other DNA variants within this sample encode the same CDR3. The V and J genes are TRBV5-1 and TRBJ2-5; D gene ambiguous. The CDR3 is 11 amino acids. Germline V gene data show CDR1 as SGHRS and CDR2 as YFSETQ. V lost 1 base and J lost 5, with 3 bases in between. Here the CDR3 reads CASSLSETQYF. Here the CDR3 DNA reads TGCGCCAGCAGCTTGTCGGAGACCCAGTACTTC.

V is TRBV6-1 and J is TRBJ1-2, with a tentative D call TRBD1 (6 bases). The CDR3 is 17 amino acids. V dropped 2 bases and J dropped 0 bases, with 16 bases sitting between them. Germline V gives CDR1 MNHNS, CDR2 SASEGT. The CDR3: CASSETWGGAANYGYTF. The DNA of the CDR3 is TGTGCCAGCAGTGAAACCTGGGGGGGCGCAGCTAACTATGGCTACACCTTC.

This clone has more than one count but fewer than ten. The chain links TRBV5-1 to TRBJ2-3, with D maybe TRBD1 (5 bases). Trimming removed 0 bases from V and 0 bases from J, with 5 bases in between. Germline lookup yields CDR1 SGHRS and CDR2 YFSETQ. CDR3 length: 14 amino acids. In DNA form, the CDR3 reads TGCGCCAGCAGCTTGGAGGGGAGCACAGATACGCAGTATTTT. It translates to CASSLEGSTDTQYF.

A single count supports this clone. The CDR3 is CASSIAGGEKLFF. The CDR3 nucleotides are TGTGCCAGCAGTATAGCAGGGGGAGAAAAACTGTTTTTT. The chain recombines TRBV7-9 with TRBJ1-4, with 7 bases matching TRBD1. Germline assignment: CDR1 SEHNR and CDR2 FQNEAQ (reference sequence). After removal of 6 bases from V and 8 bases from J, the junction contained 6 bases not matched to a gene. The CDR3 spans 13 residues.

The sample holds one count of this clone. The chain recombines TRBV7-9 with TRBJ1-3; a possible D gene is TRBD1 (5 bases). The V end lost 4 bases, the J end lost 8 bases, and 9 bases lay between the germline ends. CDR3 length equals 12 residues. Germline-derived CDR1 and CDR2 are SEHNR and FQNEAQ (reference sequence). The CDR3 DNA reads as TGTGCCAGCAGCTCGGGACTAGACACCATATATTTT. This sequence encodes CASSSGLDTIYF. The complete variable domain, with remaining parts taken from reference TRBV7-9 and TRBJ1-3, reads DTGVSQNPRHKITKRGQNVTFRCDPISEHNRLYWYRQTLGQGPEFLTYFQNEAQLEKSRLLSDRFSAERPKGSFSTLEIQRTEQGDSAMYLCASSSGLDTIYFGEGSWLTVV.

The chain joins TRBV19 to TRBJ1-2, with 9 bases lining up with TRBD1. Germline CDR1 is LNHDA and CDR2 is SQIVND (reference sequence). V dropped 4 bases and J dropped 2; count of bases not matched to a gene: 5. The CDR3 runs to 15 residues. The CDR3 DNA reads TGTGCCAGTAGTAAAACAGGGGGCGCAAACTATGGCTACACCTTC. Translation: CASSKTGGANYGYTF.

V gene TRBV10-3 combines with J gene TRBJ1-2, with D possibly matching TRBD1 (5 bases). The germline V gene has CDR1 ENHRY and CDR2 SYGVKD. Trimming removed 6 bases from V and 3 bases from J, with 11 bases in between. This CDR3 comprises 13 residues. This CDR3 is CAIRIREDYGYTF. CDR3 sequence (DNA): TGTGCCATCAGGATCAGGGAGGACTATGGCTACACCTTC.

The V and J genes are TRBV5-4 and TRBJ2-5, with 7 bases that match TRBD2. Germline CDR1 reads SGHNT; CDR2 reads YYREEE (reference sequence). The CDR3 length is 15 residues. The V segment lost 0 bases and the J segment 2 bases; nucleotides outside the gene matches: 4. CDR3 in amino acids: CASSLDPSGQETQYF. In DNA form, the CDR3 reads TGTGCCAGCAGCTTGGACCCTAGCGGACAAGAGACCCAGTACTTC. Full variable domain (outside the CDR3, taken from reference TRBV5-4 and TRBJ2-5): ETGVTQSPTHLIKTRGQQVTLRCSSQSGHNTVSWYQQALGQGPQFIFQYYREEENGRGNFPPRFSGLQFPNYSSELNVNALELDDSALYLCASSLDPSGQETQYFGPGTRLLVL.

The chain carries TRBV24-1 and TRBJ1-5; D is uncertain. Germline V gene lookup returns CDR1 KGHDR and CDR2 SFDVKD. Trimming cost V 3 bases and J 0 bases, with 8 bases left between them. CDR3 length: 15 residues. This CDR3 reads CATSDQRDSNQPQHF. CDR3 bases: TGTGCCACCAGTGATCAACGCGATAGCAATCAGCCCCAGCATTTT.

The chain employs TRBV14 and TRBJ1-2; D is unresolved. This CDR3 region has 12 residues. Looked up from germline, CDR1 is SGHDN and CDR2 is FVKESK. V was shortened by 2 bases and J by 7 bases, with 8 bases between the two germline ends. DNA for the CDR3: TGTGCCAGCAGCCAAAACGGGGTTGGCTACACCTTC. This sequence encodes CASSQNGVGYTF.

The V and J genes are TRBV20-1 and TRBJ1-4, with a tentative D call TRBD1 (5 bases). Germline CDR1 DFQATT, CDR2 SNEGSKA (reference sequence). The CDR3 is 11 residues long. Trimming pared 5 bases from V and 8 bases from J, leaving 9 bases between. The CDR3 here is CSAFKGEKLFF. For the CDR3, the DNA is TGCAGTGCTTTTAAGGGGGAAAAACTGTTTTTT.

V and J are TRBV5-1 and TRBJ1-2; D gene uncertain. V was clipped by 4 bases and J by 2 bases, with 9 bases between them. CDR1 and CDR2 (germline): SGHRS, YFSETQ. The CDR3 has 13 residues. The CDR3 reads CASSPTENYGYTF. CDR3 nucleotides: TGCGCCAGCAGCCCTACAGAGAACTATGGCTACACCTTC.

Concerning this clone itself: This specimen includes other DNA sequences encoding the same CDR3. This chain joins TRBV15 and TRBJ1-3; D may be TRBD1 (5 bases). Trimming cost V 0 bases and J 3 bases, with 9 bases left between them. Germline CDR1 and CDR2: LNHNV and YYDKDF (reference sequence). The CDR3 totals 15 residues. CDR3 nucleotide sequence: TGTGCCACCAGCAGAGATAGGGGATATGGAAACACCATATATTTT. Protein: CATSRDRGYGNTIYF.

The rearrangement links TRBV6-6 to TRBJ1-4; possible D gene TRBD1, 6 bases. Trimming left V 5 bases short and J 0 bases short, with 16 bases between. The CDR3 length is 17 residues. Germline V gives CDR1 MNHNY, CDR2 SVGAGI (reference sequence). CDR3 coding DNA: TGTGCCAGCAGTCGAGGGGGGGGAAGCGCAACTAATGAAAAACTGTTTTTT. This encodes CASSRGGGSATNEKLFF.

The chain joins TRBV5-1 to TRBJ2-3, with 9 bases lining up with TRBD2. Germline CDR1 SGHRS, CDR2 YFSETQ. The CDR3 extends over 16 amino acids. Losses at the gene ends were 4 bases for V and 2 bases for J; bases not matched to a gene: 8. This CDR3 is CASSDGTSRPTDTQYF. The CDR3 DNA reads as TGCGCCAGCAGCGACGGGACTAGCCGACCCACAGATACGCAGTATTTT. Complete variable domain (other parts from reference TRBV5-1 and TRBJ2-3): KAGVTQTPRYLIKTRGQQVTLSCSPISGHRSVSWYQQTPGQGLQFLFEYFSETQRNKGNFPGRFSGRQFSNSRSEMNVSTLELGDSALYLCASSDGTSRPTDTQYFGPGTRLTVL.

The CDR3, as DNA: TGTGCCAGCAGCGCAAGACAGGGAATGGGGGACAATGAGCAGTTCTTC. It translates to CASSARQGMGDNEQFF. This chain uses TRBV11-2 with TRBJ2-1; 7 bases are shared with TRBD1. Trimming cost V 5 bases and J 5 bases; bases outside gene matches: 12. Germline-derived CDR1 and CDR2 are SGHAT and FQNNGV. The length of the CDR3 is 16 residues.

This clone has only one observation. V gene TRBV19 combines with J gene TRBJ2-1; 8 bases align to TRBD1. This CDR3 region has 15 residues. J gave up 7 bases and V 2 bases, and 7 bases lay outside the gene matches. Germline loops: CDR1 LNHDA, CDR2 SQIVND (reference sequence). The CDR3 spells CASSIQGATTNEQFF. DNA for the CDR3: TGTGCCAGTAGTATACAGGGGGCTACTACGAATGAGCAGTTCTTC.

The chain has TRBV5-5 and TRBJ1-1, with no clear D. V was trimmed by 0 bases and J by 2 bases, leaving 8 bases between them. This CDR3 has 14 amino acids. Germline CDR1 is SGHKS and CDR2 is YYEKEE (reference sequence). The CDR3 protein is CASSLAVGNTEAFF. Written as DNA, the CDR3 is TGTGCCAGCAGCTTGGCGGTCGGTAACACTGAAGCTTTCTTT.

The CDR3 protein is CASRMTSGGYNEQFF. In nucleotides, the CDR3 is TGTGCCAGTAGGATGACTAGCGGGGGGTACAATGAGCAGTTCTTC. This chain links TRBV19 with TRBJ2-1; 13 bases align to TRBD2. Trimming took 6 bases from V and 4 from J; bases not matched to a gene: 3. The CDR3 consists of 15 residues. Germline values: CDR1 LNHDA, CDR2 SQIVND (reference sequence).